This passage covers 21 T cell receptor beta chains from one sample sequenced in a study of blood T cell repertoires in COVID-19. Data came from immunoSEQ multiplex PCR; TCRdb stores just in-frame clones and leaves some out. The sample records about 250,000 clones, about 80% being singletons. The sample comprised peripheral blood. The receptors were gathered from a woman older than 75 with acute or convalescent COVID-19.

This chain joins TRBV9 and TRBJ2-7; D possibly corresponds to TRBD1 (6 bases). Germline V gene sequence: CDR1 SGDLS, CDR2 YYNGEE. The CDR3 loop spans 17 amino acids. V lost 0 bases and J 3 bases, leaving 19 bases between the germline ends. The chain's CDR3 is CASSVAPYRVFHYEQYF. The CDR3 bases are TGTGCCAGCAGCGTAGCCCCATACAGGGTCTTCCACTACGAGCAGTACTTC. The complete variable domain, with remaining parts taken from reference TRBV9 and TRBJ2-7, reads DSGVTQTPKHLITATGQRVTLRCSPRSGDLSVYWYQQSLDQGLQFLIQYYNGEERAKGNILERFSAQQFPDLHSELNLSSLELGDSALYFCASSVAPYRVFHYEQYFGPGTRLTVT.

J is TRBJ2-7 and V is TRBV19, with 10 bases matching TRBD1. CDR3 size: 14 residues. The junction had 3 bases not matched to a gene; V was cut back by 5 bases and J by 2 bases. Germline V gene lookup returns CDR1 LNHDA and CDR2 SQIVND (reference sequence). The CDR3 nucleotides are TGTGCCAGTAGTGTTGGACAGGGGGCCTACGAGCAGTACTTC. It codes for CASSVGQGAYEQYF.

The rearrangement links TRBV10-1 to TRBJ2-1; TRBD2 matches at 7 bases. V shed 6 bases and J 0 bases; nucleotides not matched to a gene: 8. The CDR3 is made up of 16 amino acids. Per the germline V gene, CDR1 is WNHNN and CDR2 is SYGVQD (reference sequence). CDR3 amino acids: CASSQTSLGSYNEQFF. CDR3 DNA: TGCGCCAGCAGCCAGACTAGCTTGGGCTCCTACAATGAGCAGTTCTTC.

The chain uses TRBV4-1 and TRBJ2-1; 9 nucleotides align to TRBD2. J was trimmed by 3 bases and V by 3 bases; bases with no gene match: 3. This CDR3 contains 15 residues. Germline V gene data show CDR1 as MGHRA and CDR2 as YSYEKL. CDR3 sequence reads: CASSHVTSGYNEQFF. CDR3 nucleotide sequence: TGCGCCAGCAGCCATGTGACTAGCGGCTACAATGAGCAGTTCTTC.

CDR3 nucleotides: TGCGCCAGCAGTGATGACTGGAGGAACACTGAAGCTTTCTTT. Translation: CASSDDWRNTEAFF. The chain uses TRBV10-2 and TRBJ1-1; D remains unclear. Between the trimmed V and J ends, which lost 3 bases and 1 base, there was a span of 9 bases. The CDR3 spans 14 residues. Germline V gives CDR1 WSHSY, CDR2 SAAADI.

This clone was observed once. The chain uses TRBV9 and TRBJ2-1; weak D call: TRBD1 (6 bases). Per germline, CDR1 SGDLS and CDR2 YYNGEE. The CDR3 runs 15 residues. V was pared by 4 bases and J by 6 bases, with 17 bases between. CDR3 sequence: CASSPLQGTGNEQFF. For the CDR3, the DNA is TGTGCCAGCAGCCCTTTACAGGGAACCGGCAATGAGCAGTTCTTC.

The rearrangement joins TRBV7-9 to TRBJ2-7; D might be TRBD1 (7 bases). The CDR3 is 15 amino acids. V gave up 5 bases and J gave up 0 bases, with 14 bases separating them. Germline values: CDR1 SEHNR, CDR2 FQNEAQ (reference sequence). The CDR3 protein is CASSRGGGSSYEQYF. CDR3 DNA: TGTGCCAGCAGCCGTGGAGGGGGCAGCTCCTACGAGCAGTACTTC. Based on the CDR3 plus reference TRBV7-9 and TRBJ2-7, the full variable domain is DTGVSQNPRHKITKRGQNVTFRCDPISEHNRLYWYRQTLGQGPEFLTYFQNEAQLEKSRLLSDRFSAERPKGSFSTLEIQRTEQGDSAMYLCASSRGGGSSYEQYFGPGTRLTVT.

This clone is a singleton in its sample. CDR3 sequence reads: CASSPRGGGQDTQYF. In DNA form, the CDR3 reads TGTGCCAGCAGCCCTCGCGGGGGGGGACAAGATACGCAGTATTTT. The chain combines TRBV7-2 with TRBJ2-3, with 9 bases identical to TRBD2. Germline lookup yields CDR1 SGHTA and CDR2 FQGNSA. The CDR3 covers 15 residues. With V trimmed by 5 bases and J by 5 bases, 8 bases remained unmatched.

The chain uses TRBV18 and TRBJ2-1; 8 bases are a match to TRBD1. The CDR3 spans 16 residues. Germline assignment: CDR1 KGHSH and CDR2 LQKENI. J lost 4 bases, V lost 1 base, and 6 bases had no gene match. The CDR3 DNA is TGTGCCAGCTCACCACGTCCTGGACAGGGTTACAATGAGCAGTTCTTC. Translated: CASSPRPGQGYNEQFF.

The chain is built from TRBV12-5 and TRBJ2-1; TRBD2 matches 13 bases. In germline, CDR1 is LGHNT, CDR2 FRNRAP. The CDR3 has 17 amino acids. V lost 5 bases to trimming and J lost 8 bases; unmatched junction nucleotides: 12. The CDR3 here is CASGAPRLAGGRDEQFF. CDR3 nucleotides: TGTGCTAGTGGTGCCCCTCGACTAGCGGGAGGAAGGGATGAGCAGTTCTTC.

The chain uses TRBV21-1 and TRBJ2-4; TRBD2, the table's D call, was not compared with the DNA. TRBV21-1 is shown as a pseudogene. This CDR3 has 16 amino acids. The CDR3 is CASSIEGESAKNIQYF. Written as DNA, the CDR3 is TGTGCCAGCAGCATCGAGGGAGAGTCGGCCAAAAACATTCAGTACTTC.

The chain is built from TRBV7-3 and TRBJ2-1; no definite D call. CDR1 is SGHTA, CDR2 FQGTGA, per germline. The CDR3 runs to 13 residues. V lost 5 bases, J lost 10 bases, and 15 bases lay in between. The CDR3 here is CASSERGFGEQFF. The CDR3 DNA sequence: TGTGCCAGCAGCGAAAGAGGTTTTGGGGAGCAGTTCTTC. Looking up the rest from reference TRBV7-3 and TRBJ2-1 gives the full variable domain: GAGVSQTPSNKVTEKGKYVELRCDPISGHTALYWYRQSLGQGPEFLIYFQGTGAADDSGLPNDRFFAVRPEGSVSTLKIQRTERGDSAVYLCASSERGFGEQFFGPGTRLTVL.

V usage is TRBV27 and J usage is TRBJ2-2, with D perhaps matching TRBD1 (5 bases). The V end lost 6 bases, the J end lost 5 bases, and 13 bases lay between the germline ends. Germline V lookup: CDR1 MNHEY, CDR2 SMNVEV (reference sequence). The CDR3 sequence is 14 residues long. The CDR3 DNA is TGTGCCAGCAGGATAGGACATAAGACCGGGGAGCTGTTTTTT. It is translated as CASRIGHKTGELFF.

As to this clone: At one of its ends the junction is not consistent with the germline gene, which may arise from a read error. The J gene is TRBJ2-5, the V gene TRBV9, with 12 bases aligning to TRBD2. The V gene's germline CDR1 is SGDLS and CDR2 YYNGEE. The CDR3 loop spans 14 amino acids. Here the CDR3 DNA reads TGTGCCAGCAGCGAAACTCTAGCGGGGGGGCTCATGGACTTC. It is translated as CASSETLAGGLMDF.

In its sample, this clone was seen a few times. The rearrangement uses TRBV9 and TRBJ1-2; D not certain. Between the trimmed V and J ends, which lost 1 base and 0 bases, there was a span of 16 bases. The germline V gene encodes CDR1 SGDLS and CDR2 YYNGEE. The CDR3 is 17 amino acids. In nucleotides, the CDR3 is TGTGCCAGCAGCGTAAGCGGACGTCCGACCTCTAACTATGGCTACACCTTC. As protein: CASSVSGRPTSNYGYTF.

The J gene is TRBJ1-5, the V gene TRBV7-2; maybe TRBD1 (6 bases). Trimming removed 4 bases at V and 5 bases at J, with 9 bases between. CDR1 is SGHTA, CDR2 FQGNSA, per germline. The CDR3 is 13 residues long. CDR3 loop: CASSSNRDQPQHF. The CDR3 nucleotides read TGTGCCAGCAGCTCGAACAGGGATCAGCCCCAGCATTTT.

The V and J genes are TRBV11-3 and TRBJ2-1; 15 bases are a match to TRBD2. From germline, CDR1 is SGHNT and CDR2 YENEEA. Germline trimming cut 1 base from V and 9 bases from J; bases unmatched to any gene: 7. This CDR3 is 17 amino acids long. The CDR3 sequence is CASSLGTSGGAGGEQFF. As DNA, the CDR3 is TGTGCCAGCAGCTTAGGGACTAGCGGGGGGGCCGGGGGTGAGCAGTTCTTC. The full variable domain, with the rest looked up from reference TRBV11-3 and TRBJ2-1, is EAGVVQSPRYKIIEKKQPVAFWCNPISGHNTLYWYLQNLGQGPELLIRYENEEAVDDSQLPKDRFSAERLKGVDSTLKIQPAELGDSAVYLCASSLGTSGGAGGEQFFGPGTRLTVL.

The chain carries TRBV7-2 and TRBJ1-3; a weak D match, TRBD1 (6 bases). CDR1 and CDR2 from the germline V gene are SGHTA and FQGNSA. The CDR3 loop spans 15 amino acids. The V end lost 6 bases, the J end lost 0 bases, and 12 bases lay between the germline ends. The CDR3, as DNA: TGTGCCAGCAGACACGACAGGAGCTCTGGAAACACCATATATTTT. The encoded protein is CASRHDRSSGNTIYF.

The chain has TRBV10-3 and TRBJ1-5; the D is unclear. There are 13 residues in the CDR3. Germline V gene sequence: CDR1 ENHRY, CDR2 SYGVKD. V shed 5 bases and J shed 5 bases, with 10 bases lying between them. CDR3 region: CAISSHGDQPQHF. In nucleotides, the CDR3 is TGTGCCATCAGTTCTCACGGGGATCAGCCCCAGCATTTT.

This rearrangement joins TRBV19 to TRBJ2-7; TRBD1 matches 8 bases. Losses at the gene ends were 3 bases for V and 3 bases for J; bases not matched to a gene: 10. Looked up from germline, CDR1 is LNHDA and CDR2 is SQIVND (reference sequence). This CDR3 comprises 16 residues. In DNA form, the CDR3 reads TGTGCCAGTAGTATTCGAGGTCGGACAGGGAGCTACGAGCAGTACTTC. It encodes CASSIRGRTGSYEQYF.

The V call is TRBV2, the J call TRBJ1-6, with D uncertain. Looked up from germline, CDR1 is SNHLY and CDR2 is FYNNEI. Trimming took 6 bases from V and 9 from J, leaving 15 bases between them. CDR3 length equals 14 residues. The CDR3 DNA sequence: TGTGCCAGCAGCCAGGAGGATCTCCCTTCACCCCTCCACTTT. Protein: CASSQEDLPSPLHF. The full variable domain, with the rest looked up from reference TRBV2 and TRBJ1-6, is EPEVTQTPSHQVTQMGQEVILRCVPISNHLYFYWYRQILGQKVEFLVSFYNNEISEKSEIFDDQFSVERPDGSNFTLKIRSTKLEDSAMYFCASSQEDLPSPLHFGNGTRLTVT.